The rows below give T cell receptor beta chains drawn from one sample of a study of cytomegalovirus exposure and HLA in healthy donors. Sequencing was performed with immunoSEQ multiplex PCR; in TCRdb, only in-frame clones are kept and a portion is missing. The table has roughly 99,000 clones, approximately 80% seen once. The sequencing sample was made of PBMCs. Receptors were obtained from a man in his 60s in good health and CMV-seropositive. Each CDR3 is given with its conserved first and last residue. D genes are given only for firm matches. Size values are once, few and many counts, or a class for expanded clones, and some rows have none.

cdr3_aa: CASSLAEGYTQYF
cdr3_nt: TGTGCCAGCAGCTTGGCGGAAGGTTATACGCAGTATTTT
d_call: NA
j_call: TRBJ2-3
v_call: TRBV7-8
clone_size: NA
cdr3_length: 13

cdr3_aa: CASSDRDRVTTGELFF
cdr3_nt: TGTGCCAGCAGCGACAGGGACAGAGTGACTACCGGGGAGCTGTTTTTT
d_call: TRBD1
j_call: TRBJ2-2
v_call: TRBV2
clone_size: NA
cdr3_length: 16

cdr3_aa: CASSSGPDRGWRDTQYF
cdr3_nt: TGCGCCAGCAGCTCAGGACCAGACAGGGGGTGGCGAGATACGCAGTATTTT
d_call: TRBD1
j_call: TRBJ2-3
v_call: TRBV5-1
clone_size: few
cdr3_length: 17

cdr3_aa: CASSPTGYTKNIQYF
cdr3_nt: TGTGCCAGCAGTCCTACAGGGTACACCAAAAACATTCAGTACTTC
d_call: NA
j_call: TRBJ2-4
v_call: TRBV6-6
clone_size: NA
cdr3_length: 15

cdr3_aa: CASSAPGQGTDEQYF
cdr3_nt: TGTGCCAGCAGTGCACCGGGACAGGGGACCGACGAGCAGTACTTC
d_call: TRBD1
j_call: TRBJ2-7
v_call: TRBV25-1
clone_size: NA
cdr3_length: 15

cdr3_aa: CASSDRGREKLFF
cdr3_nt: TGTGCCAGCAGTGACAGGGGGCGTGAAAAACTGTTTTTT
d_call: TRBD1
j_call: TRBJ1-4
v_call: TRBV5-5
clone_size: NA
cdr3_length: 13

cdr3_aa: CASSFTAVGQPQHF
cdr3_nt: TGTGCCAGCAGTTTTACAGCGGTGGGGCAGCCCCAGCATTTT
d_call: NA
j_call: TRBJ1-5
v_call: TRBV27
clone_size: NA
cdr3_length: 14

cdr3_aa: CSVGIIETQYF
cdr3_nt: TGCAGCGTTGGTATTATTGAGACCCAGTACTTC
d_call: NA
j_call: TRBJ2-5
v_call: TRBV29-1
clone_size: once
cdr3_length: 11

cdr3_aa: CASRGTSGVPGDTQYF
cdr3_nt: TGTGCCAGCAGGGGGACTAGCGGGGTCCCTGGAGATACGCAGTATTTT
d_call: TRBD2
j_call: TRBJ2-3
v_call: TRBV2
clone_size: NA
cdr3_length: 16

cdr3_aa: CATTQIGWQGNYGYTF
cdr3_nt: TGTGCCACCACTCAGATCGGGTGGCAGGGGAACTATGGCTACACCTTC
d_call: NA
j_call: TRBJ1-2
v_call: TRBV15
clone_size: NA
cdr3_length: 16

cdr3_aa: CASSLSERPQHF
cdr3_nt: TGTGCCAGCAGCTTATCGGAGCGGCCCCAGCATTTT
d_call: NA
j_call: TRBJ1-5
v_call: TRBV7-9
clone_size: few
cdr3_length: 12

cdr3_aa: CASSSDLVSYEQYF
cdr3_nt: TGTGCCAGCTCATCGGACTTAGTCTCCTACGAGCAGTACTTC
d_call: NA
j_call: TRBJ2-7
v_call: TRBV18
clone_size: NA
cdr3_length: 14

cdr3_aa: CASSMGADYNSPLHF
cdr3_nt: TGTGCCAGTAGTATGGGGGCAGACTATAATTCACCCCTCCACTTT
d_call: NA
j_call: TRBJ1-6
v_call: TRBV19
clone_size: NA
cdr3_length: 15

cdr3_aa: CASTPQSIATGAEAFF
cdr3_nt: TGTGCCAGTACCCCACAATCTATCGCGACCGGGGCTGAAGCTTTCTTT
d_call: NA
j_call: TRBJ1-1
v_call: TRBV19
clone_size: NA
cdr3_length: 16

cdr3_aa: CASSEQNLGYTF
cdr3_nt: TGTGCCAGCAGTGAGCAGAATTTAGGCTACACCTTC
d_call: NA
j_call: TRBJ1-2
v_call: TRBV2
clone_size: NA
cdr3_length: 12

cdr3_aa: CASSPALAGIEAFF
cdr3_nt: TGTGCCAGCAGCCCCGCCCTGGCAGGGATCGAAGCTTTCTTT
d_call: NA
j_call: TRBJ1-1
v_call: TRBV7-6
clone_size: NA
cdr3_length: 14

cdr3_aa: CASSLVPGQFYEQYF
cdr3_nt: TGTGCCAGCAGCTTGGTTCCGGGACAGTTCTACGAGCAGTACTTC
d_call: TRBD1
j_call: TRBJ2-7
v_call: TRBV5-8
clone_size: NA
cdr3_length: 15

cdr3_aa: CASSSQPTSRGLSNTGELFF
cdr3_nt: TGTGCCAGCAGCTCCCAACCGACTAGCAGGGGCCTATCGAACACCGGGGAGCTGTTTTTT
d_call: NA
j_call: TRBJ2-2
v_call: TRBV7-6
clone_size: NA
cdr3_length: 20

cdr3_aa: CSVEYSTDTQYF
cdr3_nt: TGCAGCGTTGAGTATAGCACAGATACGCAGTATTTT
d_call: NA
j_call: TRBJ2-3
v_call: TRBV29-1
clone_size: NA
cdr3_length: 12

cdr3_aa: CASSPPRGATQYF
cdr3_nt: TGTGCCAGCAGTCCGCCCCGCGGGGCTACGCAGTATTTT
d_call: NA
j_call: TRBJ2-3
v_call: TRBV28
clone_size: NA
cdr3_length: 13

cdr3_aa: CSAYRDYGYTF
cdr3_nt: TGCAGTGCGTACAGGGATTATGGCTACACCTTC
d_call: NA
j_call: TRBJ1-2
v_call: TRBV20-1
clone_size: NA
cdr3_length: 11

cdr3_aa: CASSLEPGQGSYEQYF
cdr3_nt: TGTGCCAGCAGCTTAGAACCGGGACAGGGGTCCTACGAGCAGTACTTC
d_call: TRBD1
j_call: TRBJ2-7
v_call: TRBV7-9
clone_size: NA
cdr3_length: 16

cdr3_aa: CASSSDSVSGNTIYF
cdr3_nt: TGTGCCAGCAGCTCGGACAGCGTCTCTGGAAACACCATATATTTT
d_call: NA
j_call: TRBJ1-3
v_call: TRBV7-6
clone_size: NA
cdr3_length: 15

cdr3_aa: CASSYSGQGVDQPQHF
cdr3_nt: TGTGCCAGCAGTTACTCAGGACAGGGGGTCGATCAGCCCCAGCATTTT
d_call: TRBD1
j_call: TRBJ1-5
v_call: TRBV6-6
clone_size: NA
cdr3_length: 16

cdr3_aa: CASSLATEDTQYF
cdr3_nt: TGTGCCAGCAGCTTAGCGACGGAGGATACGCAGTATTTT
d_call: NA
j_call: TRBJ2-3
v_call: TRBV7-9
clone_size: NA
cdr3_length: 13

cdr3_aa: CASSLVDGNSEAFF
cdr3_nt: TGTGCCAGCAGCTTGGTCGATGGAAACAGTGAAGCTTTCTTT
d_call: NA
j_call: TRBJ1-1
v_call: TRBV5-5
clone_size: once
cdr3_length: 14

cdr3_aa: CASSAEQGTEAFF
cdr3_nt: TGTGCCAGCAGTGCCGAACAGGGCACTGAAGCTTTCTTT
d_call: NA
j_call: TRBJ1-1
v_call: TRBV6-4
clone_size: once
cdr3_length: 13

cdr3_aa: CASSAEQGTQYF
cdr3_nt: TGTGCCAGCAGCGCCGAACAGGGAACCCAGTACTTC
d_call: NA
j_call: TRBJ2-5
v_call: TRBV5-6
clone_size: once
cdr3_length: 12

cdr3_aa: CASSTDRGHSYEQYF
cdr3_nt: TGTGCCAGCTCGACCGACAGGGGGCACTCCTACGAGCAGTACTTC
d_call: TRBD1
j_call: TRBJ2-7
v_call: TRBV2
clone_size: NA
cdr3_length: 15

cdr3_aa: CASSDQRGGRAYF
cdr3_nt: TGTGCCAGCAGTGATCAGCGGGGGGGCCGGGCGTACTTC
d_call: TRBD2
j_call: TRBJ2-7
v_call: TRBV27
clone_size: NA
cdr3_length: 13

cdr3_aa: CASSPYRATNEKLFF
cdr3_nt: TGTGCCAGCTCACCTTACAGAGCAACTAATGAAAAACTGTTTTTT
d_call: NA
j_call: TRBJ1-4
v_call: TRBV18
clone_size: NA
cdr3_length: 15

cdr3_aa: CASSSGVTDTQYF
cdr3_nt: TGTGCCAGCAGTTCGGGGGTCACAGATACGCAGTATTTT
d_call: NA
j_call: TRBJ2-3
v_call: TRBV7-9
clone_size: once
cdr3_length: 13

cdr3_aa: CSVQGGSQSLF
cdr3_nt: TGCAGTGTCCAGGGGGGCTCCCAAAGTCTCTTC
d_call: NA
j_call: TRBJ2-1
v_call: TRBV20-1
clone_size: NA
cdr3_length: 11

cdr3_aa: CASTRDRGEPQHF
cdr3_nt: TGTGCCAGTACCCGGGACAGGGGGGAGCCCCAGCATTTT
d_call: TRBD1
j_call: TRBJ1-5
v_call: TRBV19
clone_size: NA
cdr3_length: 13

cdr3_aa: CASSPENYEQYF
cdr3_nt: TGTGCCAGCTCACCGGAGAACTACGAGCAGTACTTC
d_call: NA
j_call: TRBJ2-7
v_call: TRBV18
clone_size: NA
cdr3_length: 12

cdr3_aa: CASSRGQGGEGSYGYTF
cdr3_nt: TGTGCCAGCAGCAGGGGACAGGGAGGGGAGGGTTCCTATGGCTACACCTTC
d_call: TRBD1
j_call: TRBJ1-2
v_call: TRBV5-5
clone_size: NA
cdr3_length: 17

cdr3_aa: CASSLSGQGPETQYF
cdr3_nt: TGCGCCAGCAGCTTGTCCGGACAGGGACCAGAGACCCAGTACTTC
d_call: TRBD1
j_call: TRBJ2-5
v_call: TRBV5-1
clone_size: NA
cdr3_length: 15

cdr3_aa: CASSLDRGDIQYF
cdr3_nt: TGTGCCAGCAGTCTCGACAGGGGAGACATTCAGTACTTC
d_call: TRBD1
j_call: TRBJ2-4
v_call: TRBV6-1
clone_size: few
cdr3_length: 13

cdr3_aa: CASSLGSSYNSPLHF
cdr3_nt: TGTGCCAGCAGTTTGGGCAGCAGCTATAATTCACCCCTCCACTTT
d_call: NA
j_call: TRBJ1-6
v_call: TRBV27
clone_size: few
cdr3_length: 15

cdr3_aa: CASSLLTRDGYTF
cdr3_nt: TGCGCCAGCAGCTTGTTAACCCGAGATGGCTACACCTTC
d_call: NA
j_call: TRBJ1-2
v_call: TRBV5-1
clone_size: NA
cdr3_length: 13

cdr3_aa: CASSVGRGTFTEAFF
cdr3_nt: TGTGCCAGCAGCGTAGGGAGAGGGACTTTCACTGAAGCTTTCTTT
d_call: NA
j_call: TRBJ1-1
v_call: TRBV9
clone_size: NA
cdr3_length: 15